This T cell receptor beta chain was found in a study of shared clonotypes between healthy human individuals. Study-wide findings and caveats: Around 5.3% of naive CD4 clonotypes were shared across four donors.

The assay was run at deep level. Under the authors' procedure: Owing to the provision of junction-only sequences devoid of quality scores by immunoSEQ, filtering differed. Measured with immunoSEQ multiplex PCR; TCRdb has only the in-frame clones, and not every one. That table furnishes V, J and clone size, whereas the DNA furnished D and trimming. This sample has some 500,000 clones; less than 96% occur once, and the top ten carry approximately 0.06%. About this clone: What it recognizes is unknown.

V gave up 6 bases and J gave up 6 bases; unmatched junction bases: 7. The CDR3 loop spans 15 amino acids. Germline-derived CDR1 and CDR2 are LNHDA and SQIVND (reference sequence). The material sequenced was naive CD4+ T cells sorted from blood. Subset specified: CD45RA+ positively selected. This sequence was found in a woman aged 25 to 45 in good health. This chain joins TRBV19 and TRBJ1-4, with TRBD1 matching over 10 bases. The CDR3 here is CASSLSGTGDEKLFF. As DNA, the CDR3 is TGTGCCAGTAGCCTCTCCGGGACAGGGGATGAAAAACTGTTTTTT.